What follows describes a single T cell receptor beta chain. These data belong to a study of blood T cell repertoires in COVID-19. About the study: The United States, Italy and Spain were the sources of the acute and convalescent COVID-19 samples.

The CDR3 sequence is 17 residues long. Enrolment of Seattle patients took place during active infection, and they were followed longitudinally. Under the authors' procedure: Reference gene primers were amplified, and this amplification served to estimate nucleated cell counts. Only in-frame clones appear in the TCRdb table, and some are missing; sequencing was by immunoSEQ multiplex PCR. D and trimming were read from the DNA, whereas the V and J calls and clone size are those reported in that table. The sample lists about 370,000 clones, roughly 90% occurring once. This receptor was taken from a woman aged 25 to 39 with COVID-19, enrolled during active disease. Input material: peripheral blood. This chain joins TRBV21-1 and TRBJ1-1; the table calls TRBD1, which could not be checked here. TRBV21-1 is a pseudogene locus. CDR3 in DNA: TGTGCCAGCAGCAATATCGGACAGGCCTATATGAACACTGAAGCTTTCTTT. Amino acid sequence: CASSNIGQAYMNTEAFF.